The rows below give T cell receptor beta chains drawn from one sample of a study of early T cells in non-severe SARS-CoV-2 infection. In TCRdb, the 5' RACE reads were re-called with MiXCR into one record per CDR3 protein. Among tens of thousands of distinct CDR3 sequences listed, about 4.3% were seen once. The sequences come from whole blood, collected at baseline. The source is an adult who was a healthcare worker with PCR-confirmed SARS-CoV-2 infection or an uninfected control (not recorded which). CDR3s leave out the opening cysteine and the closing phenylalanine or tryptophan. D genes are given only for firm matches. The listing skips clone size in some rows; elsewhere it reads once, few, many or a size class.

D	size	length	V	J	CDR3
NA	many	13	TRBV20-1	TRBJ1-2	SARTGQRANYGYT
NA	many	15	TRBV10-3	TRBJ2-5	AISDPLGGAGRKTQY
TRBD1	many	14	TRBV4-1	TRBJ1-4	ASSQSRGLQNEKLF
NA	many	13	TRBV6-6	TRBJ1-3	ASSYSEGGGNTIY
NA	few	12	TRBV7-2	TRBJ2-5	ASSFAGTQETQY
TRBD1	many	13	TRBV19	TRBJ1-4	ASSSRGPANEKLF
TRBD1	many	12	TRBV20-1	TRBJ1-1	SARQGAGNTEAF
TRBD2	many	12	TRBV11-2	TRBJ2-1	ASSPSGTYNEQF
NA	many	9	TRBV2	TRBJ2-1	ASDRNNEQF
TRBD1	medium-sized	13	TRBV7-9	TRBJ2-5	ASSFGQEKQETQY
TRBD2	few	13	TRBV2	TRBJ2-1	ASRGGLAGVNEQF
TRBD2	many	12	TRBV20-1	TRBJ2-7	SADAGTSSYEQY
NA	few	12	TRBV11-2	TRBJ1-3	ASRDNYSGNTIY
TRBD2	many	12	TRBV11-2	TRBJ2-5	ASSTGLAGETQY
NA	many	14	TRBV11-2	TRBJ1-4	ASGTLRGLRDEKLF
NA	medium-sized	12	TRBV14	TRBJ1-1	ASSRLGRNTEAF
TRBD1	many	13	TRBV6-1	TRBJ2-7	ASSVERTGGYEQY
TRBD1	many	13	TRBV5-1	TRBJ1-1	ASRNDIGQGDEAF
TRBD2	many	12	TRBV18	TRBJ2-3	ASSPEGGRDTQY
NA	NA	13	TRBV7-2	TRBJ2-5	ASSLVARGGETQY
TRBD2	many	15	TRBV6-1	TRBJ2-5	ATLRSPRTSTGETQY
NA	many	13	TRBV5-1	TRBJ1-1	ASSLDPGLNTEAF
NA	NA	12	TRBV7-9	TRBJ2-7	ASSLLGDSYEQY
NA	many	11	TRBV20-1	TRBJ1-2	SAQGQTRYGYT
NA	many	11	TRBV29-1	TRBJ1-6	SVRDGSNSPLH
NA	medium-sized	13	TRBV11-2	TRBJ2-2	ASSLIVLGAGELF
NA	NA	13	TRBV10-3	TRBJ1-2	AISDRDGSNYGYT
NA	many	13	TRBV9	TRBJ2-5	ASSATGTIQETQY
NA	many	15	TRBV20-1	TRBJ2-6	SARDGASPSGANVLT
NA	many	10	TRBV20-1	TRBJ1-4	SGDGPNEKLF
NA	many	13	TRBV7-6	TRBJ2-1	ASSLDGGRGGEQF
TRBD2	NA	13	TRBV12-3/TRBV12-4	TRBJ2-3	ASTPSGVATDTQY
TRBD1	many	14	TRBV6-1	TRBJ1-6	ASSEGTGIPNSPLH
TRBD2	many	12	TRBV11-2	TRBJ2-5	ASVLSGGRETQY
TRBD2	many	13	TRBV20-1	TRBJ2-1	SARVLAGGYNEQF
NA	many	10	TRBV12-3/TRBV12-4	TRBJ1-1	ASSLTQSEAF
NA	many	14	TRBV13	TRBJ1-4	ASSRGQSRRREKLF
NA	many	12	TRBV4-1	TRBJ1-1	ASSQLLRQREAF
NA	many	10	TRBV6-6	TRBJ2-3	ASSTTTDTQY